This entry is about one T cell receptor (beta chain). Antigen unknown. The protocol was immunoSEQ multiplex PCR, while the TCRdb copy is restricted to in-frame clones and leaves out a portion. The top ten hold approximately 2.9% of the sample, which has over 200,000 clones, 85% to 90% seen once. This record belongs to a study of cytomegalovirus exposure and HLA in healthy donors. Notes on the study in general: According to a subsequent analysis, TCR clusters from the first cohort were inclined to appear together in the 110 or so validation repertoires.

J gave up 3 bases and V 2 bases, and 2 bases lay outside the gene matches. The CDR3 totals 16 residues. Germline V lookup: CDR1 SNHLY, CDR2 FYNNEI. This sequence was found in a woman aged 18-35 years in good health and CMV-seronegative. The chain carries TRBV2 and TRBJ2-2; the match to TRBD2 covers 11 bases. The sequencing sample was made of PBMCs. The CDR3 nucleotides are TGTGCCAGCAGTGAACTAGCGGGAGGATACACCGGGGAGCTGTTTTTT. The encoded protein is CASSELAGGYTGELFF.